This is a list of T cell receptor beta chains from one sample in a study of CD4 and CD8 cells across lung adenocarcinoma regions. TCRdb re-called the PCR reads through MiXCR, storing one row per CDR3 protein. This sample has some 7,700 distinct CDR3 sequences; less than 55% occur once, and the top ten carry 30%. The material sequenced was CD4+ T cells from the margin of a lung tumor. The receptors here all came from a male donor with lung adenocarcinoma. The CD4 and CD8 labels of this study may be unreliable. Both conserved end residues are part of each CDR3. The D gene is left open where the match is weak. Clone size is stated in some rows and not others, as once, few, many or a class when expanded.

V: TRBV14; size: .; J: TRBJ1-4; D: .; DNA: TGTGCCAGCAGCCAAGAAGGGTTCGGTGAAAAACTGTTTTTT; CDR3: CASSQEGFGEKLFF
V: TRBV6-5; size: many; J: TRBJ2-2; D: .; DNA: TGTGCCAGCAGTTACTTCCGGACCACGAACACCGGGGAGCTGTTTTTT; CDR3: CASSYFRTTNTGELFF
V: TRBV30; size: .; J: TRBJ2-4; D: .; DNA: TGTGCCTGCTCAGGGGGGTTCGGGGGAAAGGGAGCCAAAAACATTCAGTACTTC; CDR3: CACSGGFGGKGAKNIQYF
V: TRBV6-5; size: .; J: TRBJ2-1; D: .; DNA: TGTGCCAGCAGTTCCCGCGGTAGCTGGACCTACGAGCAGTTCTTC; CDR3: CASSSRGSWTYEQFF
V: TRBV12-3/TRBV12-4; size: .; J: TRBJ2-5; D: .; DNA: TGTGCCGCGGGGCAGGGGGGACGGAAGGGGGAGACCCAGTACTTC; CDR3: CAAGQGGRKGETQYF
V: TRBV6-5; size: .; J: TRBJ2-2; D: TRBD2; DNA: TGTGCCAGCAGCTATCCAACTAGCGGGGGGTTTACCACCGGGGAGCTGTTTTTT; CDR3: CASSYPTSGGFTTGELFF
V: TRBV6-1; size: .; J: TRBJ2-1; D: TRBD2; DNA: TGTGCCAGCAGTGAGACTAGCGGCGCCTACAATGAGCAGTTCTTC; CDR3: CASSETSGAYNEQFF
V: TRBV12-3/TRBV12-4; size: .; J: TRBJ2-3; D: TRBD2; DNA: TGTGCCAGCAGTTGGGTACGGTTGGCTAGCGGGGACACAGATACGCAGTATTTT; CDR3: CASSWVRLASGDTDTQYF
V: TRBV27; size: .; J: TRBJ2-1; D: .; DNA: TGTGCCAGCAGTTCAGGGGCAGGGCCGATCTCCTACAATGAGCAGTTCTTC; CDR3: CASSSGAGPISYNEQFF
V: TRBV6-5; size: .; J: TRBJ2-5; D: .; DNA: TGTGCCAGCAGTTACTCCCGGGACGGCGGGACCCAGTACTTC; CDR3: CASSYSRDGGTQYF
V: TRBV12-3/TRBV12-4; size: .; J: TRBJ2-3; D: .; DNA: TGTGCCAGCAGTGTGGGACTAGGGGGCGGTGGCCGAGATACCCAGTACTTT; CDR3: CASSVGLGGGGRDTQYF
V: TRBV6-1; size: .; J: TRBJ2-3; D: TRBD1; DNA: TGTGCCAGCAGCGGGGACAGGGTCCAAGATACCCAGTATTTT; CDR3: CASSGDRVQDTQYF
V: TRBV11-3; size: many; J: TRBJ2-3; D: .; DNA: TGTGCCAGCAGCTTGGGAACTAGCACAGATACGCAGTATTTT; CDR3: CASSLGTSTDTQYF
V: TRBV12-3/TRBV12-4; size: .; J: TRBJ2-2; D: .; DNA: TGTGCCAGCGCCCCGGCGGCGCGGAACACCGGGGAGCTGTTTTTT; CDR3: CASAPAARNTGELFF
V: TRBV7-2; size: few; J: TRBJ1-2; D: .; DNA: TGTGCCAGCAGCTTCTCTACTAACTATGGCTACACCTTC; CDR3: CASSFSTNYGYTF
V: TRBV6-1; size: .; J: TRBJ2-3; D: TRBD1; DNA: TGTGCCAGCAGGGGCCCCAGGCAGGGGGTCAAAGATACGCAGTATTTT; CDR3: CASRGPRQGVKDTQYF